This T cell receptor beta chain was captured by sequencing in a study of blood T cells in healthy people across ages. General study results and limits: Diversity was estimated from one million T cells, and these estimates were considered underestimates.

Combining a sample-barcoded 5' primer with a J-beta primer mix, a second PCR ran for roughly 7 to 11 cycles. Each cDNA molecule, via a template-switch adaptor with 12 random nucleotides, was tagged. MiXCR, applied by TCRdb to the 5' RACE reads, yields one record per CDR3 protein. In the table there are about 1.6 million distinct CDR3 sequences, about 35% of which are singletons. The donors, healthy Caucasians from Russia, were aged about 6 to 90. No fewer than 5.5 micrograms of total RNA were isolated from every sample. This clonotype has more than one count but fewer than ten. Antigen unknown. The CDR3 is 18 amino acids. The ends were cut back, 4 bases at V and 3 bases at J, with 23 bases in the middle. Germline V gene data show CDR1 as SEHNR and CDR2 as FQNEAQ (reference sequence).

This chain uses TRBV7-9 with TRBJ2-3; D possibly corresponds to TRBD1 (6 bases). This receptor was taken from a woman in her twenties or thirties in good health. Input material: blood. This CDR3 is CASSSSGAGPLGTDTQYF. The CDR3 DNA reads as TGTGCCAGCAGCTCGTCAGGGGCAGGCCCCTTAGGGACAGATACGCAGTATTTT.